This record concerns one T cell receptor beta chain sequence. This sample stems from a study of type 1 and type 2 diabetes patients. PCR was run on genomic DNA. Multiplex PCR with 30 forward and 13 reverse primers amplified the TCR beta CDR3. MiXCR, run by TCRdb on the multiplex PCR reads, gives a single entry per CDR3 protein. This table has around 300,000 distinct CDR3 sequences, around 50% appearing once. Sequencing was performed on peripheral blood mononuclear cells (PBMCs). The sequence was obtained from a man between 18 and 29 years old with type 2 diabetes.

Written as DNA, the CDR3 is TGTGCCAGTAGACAAGGAGGTGAAAAACTGTTTTTT. As protein: CASRQGGEKLFF. J is TRBJ1-4 and V is TRBV19; D unresolved. This CDR3 contains 12 residues. Trimming removed 6 bases from V and 7 bases from J, with 9 bases in between. The V gene's germline CDR1 is LNHDA and CDR2 SQIVND (reference sequence). The full variable domain, in which reference TRBV19 and TRBJ1-4 provide the parts outside the CDR3, is DGGITQSPKYLFRKEGQNVTLSCEQNLNHDAMYWYRQDPGQGLRLIYYSQIVNDFQKGDIAEGYSVSREKKESFPLTVTSAQKNPTAFYLCASRQGGEKLFFGSGTQLSVL.